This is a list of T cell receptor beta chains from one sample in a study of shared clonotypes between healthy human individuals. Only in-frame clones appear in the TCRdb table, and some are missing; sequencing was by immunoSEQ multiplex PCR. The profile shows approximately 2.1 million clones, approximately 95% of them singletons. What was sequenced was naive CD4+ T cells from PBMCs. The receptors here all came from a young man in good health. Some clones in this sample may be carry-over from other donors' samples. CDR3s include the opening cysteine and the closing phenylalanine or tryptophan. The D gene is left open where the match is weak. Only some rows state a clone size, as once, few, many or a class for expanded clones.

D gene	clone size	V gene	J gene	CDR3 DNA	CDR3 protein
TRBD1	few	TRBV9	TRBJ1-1	TGTGCCAGCAGCGAAGAGACAGGGGAGAACACTGAAGCTTTCTTT	CASSEETGENTEAFF
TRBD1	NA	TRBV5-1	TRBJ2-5	TGCGCCAGCAGCTTGGATTTTGGGACAGGGGACCAAGAGACCCAGTACTTC	CASSLDFGTGDQETQYF
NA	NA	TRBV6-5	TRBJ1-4	TGTGCCAGCAGACTACAGTGGGGTAATGAAAAACTGTTTTTT	CASRLQWGNEKLFF
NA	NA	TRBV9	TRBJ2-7	TGTGCCAGCAGCGTAGTTTCACAATCCGAGCAGTACTTC	CASSVVSQSEQYF
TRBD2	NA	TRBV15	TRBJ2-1	TGTGCCACCAGCAGAGGTCGACTAGCGGGCACGCGCGAGCAGTTCTTC	CATSRGRLAGTREQFF
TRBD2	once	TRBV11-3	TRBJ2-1	TGTGCCAGCAGCTTAGGCGGGAGAGCCTCCTACAATGAGCAGTTCTTC	CASSLGGRASYNEQFF
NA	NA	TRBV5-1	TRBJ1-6	TGCGCCAGCAGCTACCTGACGGGGCACTATAATTCACCCCTCCACTTT	CASSYLTGHYNSPLHF
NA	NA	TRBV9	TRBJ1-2	TGTGCCAGCAGCGCAGGCACTGACGCAAGGGGCTATGGCTACACCTTC	CASSAGTDARGYGYTF
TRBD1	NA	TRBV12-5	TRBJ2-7	TGTGCTAGTGGTTTGTCCGTACAGGGGGGTGCCTACGAGCAGTACTTC	CASGLSVQGGAYEQYF
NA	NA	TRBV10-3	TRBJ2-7	TGTGCCATCAGTGACCCGAGGAGGGGCCCCCCCTACGAGCAGTACTTC	CAISDPRRGPPYEQYF
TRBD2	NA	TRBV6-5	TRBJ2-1	TGTGCCAGCAGTTCTTTAGCGGGAGGGCCCAATGAGCAGTTCTTC	CASSSLAGGPNEQFF
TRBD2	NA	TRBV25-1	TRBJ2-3	TGTGCCAGCAGTGACGGGGGGAAGACAGATACGCAGTATTTT	CASSDGGKTDTQYF
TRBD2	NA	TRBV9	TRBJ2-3	TGTGCCAGCAGCGTAGGGCTAGCGGGGAGGAGCACAGATACGCAGTATTTT	CASSVGLAGRSTDTQYF
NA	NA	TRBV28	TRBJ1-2	TGTGCCAGCAGTTTGAACAGAATCCTCTTGGGCTATGGCTACACCTTC	CASSLNRILLGYGYTF
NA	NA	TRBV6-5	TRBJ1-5	TGTGCCAACAGTTACAGGGTAGGCAGGGGCGAGCCCCAGCATTTT	CANSYRVGRGEPQHF
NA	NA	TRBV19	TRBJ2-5	TGTGCCAGTAGTTCGGTCCGAGAGACCCAGTACTTC	CASSSVRETQYF
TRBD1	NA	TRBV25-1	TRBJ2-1	TGTGCCAGCAGTGTTCCGGGACAGGGACTCTACAATGAGCAGTTCTTC	CASSVPGQGLYNEQFF
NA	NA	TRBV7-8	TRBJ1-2	TGTGCCAGCAGCTTAATAGTAGCAGGGAACTATGGCTACACCTTC	CASSLIVAGNYGYTF
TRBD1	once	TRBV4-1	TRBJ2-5	TGCGCCAGCAGCCAAGCCAGGGGGCAGGGTGGGGAGACCCAGTACTTC	CASSQARGQGGETQYF
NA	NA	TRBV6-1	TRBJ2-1	TGTGCCAGCATTGCCCAAATGAGATCCCATGAGCAGTTCTTC	CASIAQMRSHEQFF
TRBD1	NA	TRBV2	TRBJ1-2	TGTGCCAGCAGTAGCACAGGGGTTGGCTACACCTTC	CASSSTGVGYTF
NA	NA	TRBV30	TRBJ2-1	TGTGCCTGGAGTGTACGGTGGCGGGACTACAATGAGCAGTTCTTC	CAWSVRWRDYNEQFF
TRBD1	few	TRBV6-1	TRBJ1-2	TGTGCCAGCAGTTTCCTAGGGGGCGGCTATGGCTACACCTTC	CASSFLGGGYGYTF
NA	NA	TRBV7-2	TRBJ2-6	TGTGCCAGCAGCCAGACAAGCTCTGGGGCCAACGTCCTGACTTTC	CASSQTSSGANVLTF
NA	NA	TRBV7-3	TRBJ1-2	TGTGCCAGCAGCTTAAACGGTGGAGCTAACTATGGCTACACCTTC	CASSLNGGANYGYTF
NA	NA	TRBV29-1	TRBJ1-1	TGCAGCGGGCGGGGGGGAACTGAAGCTTTCTTT	CSGRGGTEAFF
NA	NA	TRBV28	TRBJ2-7	TGTGCCAGCAGTTTAACTATCCAGGGAGGACGCTACGAGCAGTACTTC	CASSLTIQGGRYEQYF
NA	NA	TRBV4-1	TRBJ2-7	TGCGCCAGCAGCCAAGGGGGTCTTGGGCAGGTCGAGCAGTACTTC	CASSQGGLGQVEQYF